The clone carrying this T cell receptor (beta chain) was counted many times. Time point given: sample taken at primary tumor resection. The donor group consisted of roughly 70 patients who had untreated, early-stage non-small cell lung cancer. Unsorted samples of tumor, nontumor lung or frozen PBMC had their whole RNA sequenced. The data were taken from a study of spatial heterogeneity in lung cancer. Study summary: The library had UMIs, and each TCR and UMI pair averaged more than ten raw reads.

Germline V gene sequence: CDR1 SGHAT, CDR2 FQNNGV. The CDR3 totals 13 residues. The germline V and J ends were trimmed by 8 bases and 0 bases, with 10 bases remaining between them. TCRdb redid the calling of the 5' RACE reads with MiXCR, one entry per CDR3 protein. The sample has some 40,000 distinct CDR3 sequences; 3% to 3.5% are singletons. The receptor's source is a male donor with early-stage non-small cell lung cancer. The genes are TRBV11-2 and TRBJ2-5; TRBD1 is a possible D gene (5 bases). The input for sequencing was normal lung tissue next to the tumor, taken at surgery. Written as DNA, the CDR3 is TGTGCCAGCCGGAAGGGGTACCAAGAGACCCAGTACTTC. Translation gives CASRKGYQETQYF.